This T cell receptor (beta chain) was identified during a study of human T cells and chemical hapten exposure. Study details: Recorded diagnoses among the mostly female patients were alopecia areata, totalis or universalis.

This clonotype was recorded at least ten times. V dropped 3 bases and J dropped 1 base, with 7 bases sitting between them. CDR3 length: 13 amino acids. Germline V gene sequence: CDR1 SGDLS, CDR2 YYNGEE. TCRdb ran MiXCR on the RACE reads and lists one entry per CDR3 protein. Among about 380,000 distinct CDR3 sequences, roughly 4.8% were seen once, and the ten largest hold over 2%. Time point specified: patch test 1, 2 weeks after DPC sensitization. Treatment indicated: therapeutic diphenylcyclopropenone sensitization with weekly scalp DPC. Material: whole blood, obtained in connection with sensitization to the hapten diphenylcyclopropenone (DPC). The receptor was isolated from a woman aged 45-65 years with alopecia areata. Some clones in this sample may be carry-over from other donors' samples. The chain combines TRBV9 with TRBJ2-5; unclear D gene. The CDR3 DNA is TGTGCCAGCAGCGGGGCCAGCCAAGAGACCCAGTACTTC. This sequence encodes CASSGASQETQYF.